Listed below are T cell receptor beta chains from one sample, sequenced in a study of shared clonotypes between healthy human individuals. Clones were read by immunoSEQ multiplex PCR, and TCRdb kept only the in-frame ones, dropping some. The sample has about 2.2 million clones; 93% are singletons. The sample consisted of naive CD8+ T cells from PBMCs. The receptors come from a man aged 18 to 29 in good health. Some clones in this sample may be carry-over from other donors' samples. Both conserved end residues are part of each CDR3. The D gene is left open where the match is weak.

length,D,J,V,CDR3
15,-,TRBJ2-7,TRBV4-3,CASSQDLDLTYEQYF
18,TRBD2,TRBJ2-3,TRBV28,CASSLHEGLAGWGDTQYF
16,-,TRBJ1-5,TRBV5-1,CASSLGTSESNQPQHF
13,-,TRBJ1-2,TRBV5-5,CASSGPGPGGYTF
16,-,TRBJ1-3,TRBV2,CASSSPRGGSGNTIYF
15,-,TRBJ1-2,TRBV19,CASSIGGWTRYGYTF
16,-,TRBJ2-1,TRBV6-5,CASSYSLAELHNEQFF
14,-,TRBJ2-7,TRBV10-3,CAISESYLRGEQYF
15,TRBD2,TRBJ2-1,TRBV27,CASSLWTSGNNEQFF
14,-,TRBJ2-7,TRBV28,CASSSRGGGAEQYF
18,TRBD2,TRBJ2-3,TRBV7-9,CASSSPGLAGGPQDTQYF
16,TRBD1,TRBJ1-1,TRBV19,CASSQASGQVNTEAFF
13,-,TRBJ1-1,TRBV27,CASHLHPNTEAFF
16,-,TRBJ2-7,TRBV9,CASSGNTGDSVYEQYF
14,-,TRBJ1-5,TRBV2,CASTAEAMNQPQHF
14,-,TRBJ2-5,TRBV28,CASSLLGGQETQYF
15,-,TRBJ2-6,TRBV27,CASSRVPSGANVLTF
11,-,TRBJ1-1,TRBV18,CASSPGPEAFF
14,-,TRBJ1-1,TRBV9,CASSGQGVYSEAFF
11,-,TRBJ2-2,TRBV19,CASSGAGELFF
14,TRBD1,TRBJ2-7,TRBV7-9,CASSMDFHRGEQYF
14,-,TRBJ2-3,TRBV7-9,CASSSTVGPDTQYF
15,-,TRBJ2-1,TRBV7-9,CASSLVSGNRVGQFF
14,-,TRBJ1-1,TRBV7-3,CASSSLDVNTEAFF
18,-,TRBJ2-7,TRBV5-1,CASSFFRSGTASSYEQYF
14,TRBD1,TRBJ2-7,TRBV19,CASSRTGGSYEQYF
16,TRBD1,TRBJ2-7,TRBV27,CASSFQPGQGRYEQYF
16,TRBD2,TRBJ2-1,TRBV4-2,CASSQGTSGRSVEQFF
17,TRBD2,TRBJ2-1,TRBV6-4,CASSDSPTSGSRNEQFF
15,-,TRBJ2-1,TRBV7-8,CASSARAREGNEQFF
13,-,TRBJ2-1,TRBV6-5,CATGQVPYNEQFF
15,TRBD1,TRBJ2-1,TRBV6-5,CASSHDRGSTDEQFF
18,-,TRBJ1-2,TRBV11-2,CASSLGPAGRISNYGYTF
15,TRBD1,TRBJ2-1,TRBV9,CASSVGGGAHNEQFF
17,-,TRBJ2-2,TRBV28,CASSLDQGWRITGELFF
16,-,TRBJ2-2,TRBV6-6,CASSYVSGQNTGELFF
15,-,TRBJ2-2,TRBV7-9,CASSSGGTNTGELFF
16,TRBD1,TRBJ2-2,TRBV10-3,CAIKDRGQERSGELFF
12,-,TRBJ1-1,TRBV30,CAWSVPPTEAFF
13,-,TRBJ2-3,TRBV4-1,CASSPPNTDTQYF
14,TRBD2,TRBJ2-1,TRBV30,CAWSWGGSYNEQFF
15,-,TRBJ2-2,TRBV28,CASSLSGANTGELFF
15,TRBD2,TRBJ2-7,TRBV11-2,CASSVALAGDNEQYF
14,TRBD1,TRBJ1-2,TRBV11-2,CASSLGGTGYGYTF
17,-,TRBJ1-2,TRBV19,CASSPTSQGREEYGYTF
14,-,TRBJ1-4,TRBV4-2,CASSQGTEYEKLFF
13,-,TRBJ2-7,TRBV27,CASSSESSYEQYF
17,TRBD1,TRBJ1-4,TRBV28,CASNNPGQGFLGEKLFF